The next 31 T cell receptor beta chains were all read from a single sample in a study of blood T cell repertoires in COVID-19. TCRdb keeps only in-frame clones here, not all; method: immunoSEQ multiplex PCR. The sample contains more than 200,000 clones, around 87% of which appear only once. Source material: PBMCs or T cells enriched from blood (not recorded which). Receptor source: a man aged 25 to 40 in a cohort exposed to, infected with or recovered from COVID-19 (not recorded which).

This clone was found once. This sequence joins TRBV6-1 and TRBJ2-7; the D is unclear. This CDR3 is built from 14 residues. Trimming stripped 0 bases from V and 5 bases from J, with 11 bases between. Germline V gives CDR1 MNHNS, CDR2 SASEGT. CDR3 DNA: TGTGCCAGCAGTGAAGCGCTTGGGCCCCACGAGCAGTACTTC. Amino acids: CASSEALGPHEQYF.

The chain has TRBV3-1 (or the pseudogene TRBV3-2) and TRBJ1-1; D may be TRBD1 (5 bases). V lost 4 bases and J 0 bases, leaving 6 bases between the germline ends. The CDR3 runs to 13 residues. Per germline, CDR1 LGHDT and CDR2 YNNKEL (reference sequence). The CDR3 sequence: CASSRQMNTEAFF. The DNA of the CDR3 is TGTGCCAGCAGCCGACAGATGAACACTGAAGCTTTCTTT.

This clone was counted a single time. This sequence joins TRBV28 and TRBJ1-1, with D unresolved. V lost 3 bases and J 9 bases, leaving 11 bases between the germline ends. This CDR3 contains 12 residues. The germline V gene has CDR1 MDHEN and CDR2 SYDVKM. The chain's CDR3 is CASSLVGFQAFF. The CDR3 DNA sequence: TGTGCCAGCAGTTTGGTCGGGTTCCAAGCTTTCTTT.

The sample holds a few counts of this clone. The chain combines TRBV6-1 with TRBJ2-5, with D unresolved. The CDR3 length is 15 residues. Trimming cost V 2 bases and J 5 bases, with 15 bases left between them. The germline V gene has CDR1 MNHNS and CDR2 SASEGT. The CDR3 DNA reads TGTGCCAGCAGTGAACAACCAGGTATTCGGGAGACCCAGTACTTC. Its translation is CASSEQPGIRETQYF.

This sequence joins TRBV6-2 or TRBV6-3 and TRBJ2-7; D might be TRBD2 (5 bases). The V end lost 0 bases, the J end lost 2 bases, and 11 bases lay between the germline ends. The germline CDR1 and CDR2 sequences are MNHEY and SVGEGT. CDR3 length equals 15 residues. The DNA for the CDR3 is TGTGCCAGCAGTTACTCCCGAGGGAATCCCTACGAGCAGTACTTC. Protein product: CASSYSRGNPYEQYF.

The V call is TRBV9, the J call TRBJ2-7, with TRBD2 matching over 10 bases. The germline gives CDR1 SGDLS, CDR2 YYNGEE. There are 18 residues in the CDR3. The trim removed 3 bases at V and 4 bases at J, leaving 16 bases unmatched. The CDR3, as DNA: TGTGCCAGCAGCGCAGCGGGAGGGCCTCAAGTTTCTGCGTACGAGCAGTACTTC. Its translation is CASSAAGGPQVSAYEQYF.

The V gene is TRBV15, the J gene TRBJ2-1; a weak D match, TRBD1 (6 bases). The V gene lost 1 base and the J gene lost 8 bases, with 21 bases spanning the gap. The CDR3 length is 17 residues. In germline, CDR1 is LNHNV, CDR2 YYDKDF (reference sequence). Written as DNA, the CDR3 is TGTGCCACCAGCAGAGCAATAGGGGGTGCCCTCAGCGATGAGCAGTTCTTC. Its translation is CATSRAIGGALSDEQFF. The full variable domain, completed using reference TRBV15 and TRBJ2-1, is DAMVIQNPRYQVTQFGKPVTLSCSQTLNHNVMYWYQQKSSQAPKLLFHYYDKDFNNEADTPDNFQSRRPNTSFCFLDIRSPGLGDTAMYLCATSRAIGGALSDEQFFGPGTRLTVL.

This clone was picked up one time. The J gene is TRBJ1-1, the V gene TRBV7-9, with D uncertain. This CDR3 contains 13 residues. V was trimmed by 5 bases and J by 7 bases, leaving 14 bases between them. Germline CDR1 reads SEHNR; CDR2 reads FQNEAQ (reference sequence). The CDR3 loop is CASSLLLADEAFF. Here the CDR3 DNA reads TGTGCCAGCAGCCTACTTTTAGCCGATGAAGCTTTCTTT. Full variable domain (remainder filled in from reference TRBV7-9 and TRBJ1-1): DTGVSQNPRHKITKRGQNVTFRCDPISEHNRLYWYRQTLGQGPEFLTYFQNEAQLEKSRLLSDRFSAERPKGSFSTLEIQRTEQGDSAMYLCASSLLLADEAFFGQGTRLTVV.

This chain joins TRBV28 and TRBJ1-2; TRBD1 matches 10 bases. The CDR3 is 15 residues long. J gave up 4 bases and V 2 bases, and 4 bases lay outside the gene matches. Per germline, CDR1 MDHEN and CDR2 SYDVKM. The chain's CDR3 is CASSLSGTGAYGYTF. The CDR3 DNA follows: TGTGCCAGCAGTTTAAGTGGGACAGGGGCCTATGGCTACACCTTC.

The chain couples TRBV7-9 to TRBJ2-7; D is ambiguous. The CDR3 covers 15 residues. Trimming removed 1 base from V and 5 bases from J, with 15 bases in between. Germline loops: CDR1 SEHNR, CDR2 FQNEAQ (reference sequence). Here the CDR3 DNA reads TGTGCCAGCAGCTTAGGTTCGTCTAGTGCCCACGAGCAGTACTTC. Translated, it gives CASSLGSSSAHEQYF.

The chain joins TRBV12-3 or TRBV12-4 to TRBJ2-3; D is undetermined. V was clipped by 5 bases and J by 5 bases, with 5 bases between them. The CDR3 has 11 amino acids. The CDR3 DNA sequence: TGTGCCAGCAGTCATAGAGATACGCAGTATTTT. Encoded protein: CASSHRDTQYF.

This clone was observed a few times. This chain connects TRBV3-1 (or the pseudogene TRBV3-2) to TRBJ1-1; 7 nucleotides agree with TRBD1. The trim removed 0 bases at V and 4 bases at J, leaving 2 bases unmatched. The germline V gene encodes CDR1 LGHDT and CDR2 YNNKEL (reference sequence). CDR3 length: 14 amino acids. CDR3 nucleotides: TGTGCCAGCAGCCAAGATAACAGGGGCACTGAAGCTTTCTTT. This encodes CASSQDNRGTEAFF.

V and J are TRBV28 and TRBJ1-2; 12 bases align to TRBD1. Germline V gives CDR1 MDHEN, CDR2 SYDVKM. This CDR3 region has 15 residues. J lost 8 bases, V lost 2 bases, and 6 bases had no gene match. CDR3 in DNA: TGTGCCAGCAGTTTAGGGGGACAGGGGGCTTTCGGCTACACCTTC. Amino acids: CASSLGGQGAFGYTF.

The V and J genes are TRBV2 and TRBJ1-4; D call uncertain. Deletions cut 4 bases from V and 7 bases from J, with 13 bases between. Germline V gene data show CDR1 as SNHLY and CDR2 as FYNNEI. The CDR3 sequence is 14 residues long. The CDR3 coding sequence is TGTGCCAGCAGTGCAGGCGGGTTGCGTGAAAAACTGTTTTTT. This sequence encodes CASSAGGLREKLFF.

The CDR3 here is CSVLAYPPDTQYF. The CDR3 DNA reads TGCAGCGTCCTCGCCTACCCCCCAGATACGCAGTATTTT. This sequence joins TRBV29-1 and TRBJ2-3, with D unclear. The CDR3 contains 13 residues. V lost 6 bases to trimming and J lost 4 bases, with 14 bases between them. Germline CDR1 and CDR2: SQVTM and ANQGSEA.

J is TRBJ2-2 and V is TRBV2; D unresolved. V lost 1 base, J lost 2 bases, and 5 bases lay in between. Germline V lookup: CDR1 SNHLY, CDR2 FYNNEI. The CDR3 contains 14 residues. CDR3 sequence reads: CASSEGPNTGELFF. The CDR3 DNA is TGTGCCAGCAGTGAAGGGCCCAACACCGGGGAGCTGTTTTTT.

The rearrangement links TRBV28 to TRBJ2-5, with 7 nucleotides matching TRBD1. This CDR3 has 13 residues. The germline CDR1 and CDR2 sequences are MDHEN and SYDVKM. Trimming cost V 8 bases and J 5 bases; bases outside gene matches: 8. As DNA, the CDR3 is TGTGCCAGCGACAGGGAGACTGGGGAGACCCAGTACTTC. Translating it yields CASDRETGETQYF.

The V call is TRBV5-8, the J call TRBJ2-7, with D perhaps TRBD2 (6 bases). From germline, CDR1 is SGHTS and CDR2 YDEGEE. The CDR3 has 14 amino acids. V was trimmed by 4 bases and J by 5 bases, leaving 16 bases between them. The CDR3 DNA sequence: TGTGCCAGCAGCCGCGTCGGGGGAATCAACGAGCAGTACTTC. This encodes CASSRVGGINEQYF. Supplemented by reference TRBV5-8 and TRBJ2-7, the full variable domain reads EAGVTQSPTHLIKTRGQQATLRCSPISGHTSVYWYQQALGLGLQFLLWYDEGEERNRGNFPPRFSGRQFPNYSSELNVNALELEDSALYLCASSRVGGINEQYFGPGTRLTVT.

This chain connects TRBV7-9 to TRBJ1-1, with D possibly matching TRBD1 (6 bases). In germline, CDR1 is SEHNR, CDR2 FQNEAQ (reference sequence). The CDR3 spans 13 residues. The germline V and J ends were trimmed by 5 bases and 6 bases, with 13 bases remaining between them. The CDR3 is CASSNLYRAEAFF. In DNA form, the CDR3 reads TGTGCCAGCAGCAATCTTTACAGGGCTGAAGCTTTCTTT.

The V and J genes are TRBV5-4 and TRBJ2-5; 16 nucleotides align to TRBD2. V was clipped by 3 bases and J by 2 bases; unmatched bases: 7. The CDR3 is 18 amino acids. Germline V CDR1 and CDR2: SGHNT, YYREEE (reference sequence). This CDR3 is CASSSPGLAGGLQETQYF. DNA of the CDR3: TGTGCCAGCAGCTCTCCGGGACTAGCGGGGGGGCTACAAGAGACCCAGTACTTC.

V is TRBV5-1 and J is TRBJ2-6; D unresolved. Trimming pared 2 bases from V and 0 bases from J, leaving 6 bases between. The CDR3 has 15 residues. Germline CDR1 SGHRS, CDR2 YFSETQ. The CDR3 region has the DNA TGCGCCAGCAGCTTTGGCAGCTCTGGGGCCAACGTCCTGACTTTC. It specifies CASSFGSSGANVLTF. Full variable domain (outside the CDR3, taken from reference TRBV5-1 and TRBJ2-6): KAGVTQTPRYLIKTRGQQVTLSCSPISGHRSVSWYQQTPGQGLQFLFEYFSETQRNKGNFPGRFSGRQFSNSRSEMNVSTLELGDSALYLCASSFGSSGANVLTFGAGSRLTVL.

DNA for the CDR3: TGTGCCAGCAGTCGGGTGACAGGGGGCACCGGGGAGCTGTTTTTT. Translated, it gives CASSRVTGGTGELFF. This chain joins TRBV28 and TRBJ2-2; TRBD1 aligns across 9 bases. Germline V lookup: CDR1 MDHEN, CDR2 SYDVKM. After removal of 5 bases from V and 4 bases from J, the junction contained 5 bases not matched to a gene. The CDR3 contains 15 residues.

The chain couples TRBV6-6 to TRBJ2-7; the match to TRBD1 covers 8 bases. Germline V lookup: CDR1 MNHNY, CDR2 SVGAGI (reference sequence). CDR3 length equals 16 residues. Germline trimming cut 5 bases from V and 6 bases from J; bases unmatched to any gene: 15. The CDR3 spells CASSRTTGQGFSEQYF. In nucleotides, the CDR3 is TGTGCCAGCAGTCGAACTACCGGACAGGGTTTTAGCGAGCAGTACTTC.

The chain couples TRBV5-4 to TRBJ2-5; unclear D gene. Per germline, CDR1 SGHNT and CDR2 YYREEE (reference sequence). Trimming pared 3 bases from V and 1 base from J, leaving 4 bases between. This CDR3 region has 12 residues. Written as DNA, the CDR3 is TGTGCCAGCAGCTCGGTCCAAGAGACCCAGTACTTC. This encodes CASSSVQETQYF. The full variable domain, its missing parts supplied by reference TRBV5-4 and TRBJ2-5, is ETGVTQSPTHLIKTRGQQVTLRCSSQSGHNTVSWYQQALGQGPQFIFQYYREEENGRGNFPPRFSGLQFPNYSSELNVNALELDDSALYLCASSSVQETQYFGPGTRLLVL.

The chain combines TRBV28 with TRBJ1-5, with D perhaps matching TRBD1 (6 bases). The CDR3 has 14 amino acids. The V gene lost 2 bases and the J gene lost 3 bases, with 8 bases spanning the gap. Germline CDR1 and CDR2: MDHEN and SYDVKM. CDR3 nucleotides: TGTGCCAGCAGTTTAGGACAGACCAATCAGCCCCAGCATTTT. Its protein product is CASSLGQTNQPQHF.

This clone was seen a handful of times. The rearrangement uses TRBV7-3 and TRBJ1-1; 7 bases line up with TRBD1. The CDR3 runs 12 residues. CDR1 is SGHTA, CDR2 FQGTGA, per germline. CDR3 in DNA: TGTGATGGGGACAGAACCTCCTCTGAAGCTTTCTTT. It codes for CDGDRTSSEAFF.

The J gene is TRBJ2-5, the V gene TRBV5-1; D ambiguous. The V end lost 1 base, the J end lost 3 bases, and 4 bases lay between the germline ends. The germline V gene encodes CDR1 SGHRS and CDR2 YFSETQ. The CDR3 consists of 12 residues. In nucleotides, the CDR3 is TGCGCCAGCAGCTTGCCCAAAGAGACCCAGTACTTC. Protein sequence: CASSLPKETQYF. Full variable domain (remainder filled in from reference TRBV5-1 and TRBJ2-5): KAGVTQTPRYLIKTRGQQVTLSCSPISGHRSVSWYQQTPGQGLQFLFEYFSETQRNKGNFPGRFSGRQFSNSRSEMNVSTLELGDSALYLCASSLPKETQYFGPGTRLLVL.

DNA of the CDR3: TGTGCCAGCAGCGTTACTGACAGACTGTACAACTATGGCTACACCTTC. Translated: CASSVTDRLYNYGYTF. V usage is TRBV7-9 and J usage is TRBJ1-2, with D possibly being TRBD1 (5 bases). V was clipped by 5 bases and J by 2 bases, with 18 bases between them. Germline V gene sequence: CDR1 SEHNR, CDR2 FQNEAQ (reference sequence). The CDR3 consists of 16 residues. The whole variable domain, remainder taken from reference TRBV7-9 and TRBJ1-2, is DTGVSQNPRHKITKRGQNVTFRCDPISEHNRLYWYRQTLGQGPEFLTYFQNEAQLEKSRLLSDRFSAERPKGSFSTLEIQRTEQGDSAMYLCASSVTDRLYNYGYTFGSGTRLTVV.

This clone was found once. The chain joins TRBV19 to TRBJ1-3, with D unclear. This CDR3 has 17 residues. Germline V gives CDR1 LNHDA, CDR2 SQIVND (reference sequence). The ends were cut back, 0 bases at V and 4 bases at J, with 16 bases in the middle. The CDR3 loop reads CASSIDLGTITGNTIYF. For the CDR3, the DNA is TGTGCCAGTAGTATAGATCTGGGCACAATAACAGGAAACACCATATATTTT.

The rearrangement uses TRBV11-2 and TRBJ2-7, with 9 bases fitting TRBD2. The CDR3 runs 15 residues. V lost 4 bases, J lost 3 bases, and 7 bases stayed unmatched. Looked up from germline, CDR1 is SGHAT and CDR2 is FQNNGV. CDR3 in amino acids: CASSWTGTSSYEQYF. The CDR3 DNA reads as TGTGCCAGCAGCTGGACCGGGACTAGCAGCTACGAGCAGTACTTC.

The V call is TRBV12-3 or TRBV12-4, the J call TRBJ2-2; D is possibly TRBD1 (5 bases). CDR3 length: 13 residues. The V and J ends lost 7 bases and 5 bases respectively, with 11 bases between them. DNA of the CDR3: TGTGCCAGCAACCAACAGGTTACCGGGGAGCTGTTTTTT. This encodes CASNQQVTGELFF.